These T cell receptor beta chains were read from a single sample in a study of CXCR3-negative and CXCR3-positive naive CD8 T cells. TCRdb processed the 5' RACE reads again and assigns one entry to each CDR3 protein, with no DNA. The sample data list over 20,000 distinct CDR3 sequences. Sequencing was performed on naive CXCR3- CD8+ T cells from blood. These TCRs come from a human donor in good health. Some clones in this sample may be carry-over from other donors' samples. Both conserved end residues are part of each CDR3. Fields, in order: J gene, V gene, CDR3 protein.

TRBJ2-1 TRBV19 CASSLLGQGSYNEQFF
TRBJ2-7 TRBV7-9 CASSLTGTGFYEQYF
TRBJ2-2 TRBV20-1 CSARDLAGETGELFF
TRBJ1-4 TRBV7-9 CASSLASNRVDEKLFF
TRBJ1-5 TRBV28 CASSTPPTGDNQPQHF
TRBJ2-2 TRBV20-1 CSAFGEAGELFF
TRBJ1-1 TRBV4-2 CASSQEPPGQMGVAFF
TRBJ1-5 TRBV4-2 CASSHGDREAPQPQHF
TRBJ1-1 TRBV7-9 CASSLDLNTEAFF
TRBJ1-5 TRBV4-3 CASSIRTGDQPQHF
TRBJ1-1 TRBV12-3/TRBV12-4 CASSLEGTGDTEAFF
TRBJ2-5 TRBV7-9 CASSLATPSGANKETQYF
TRBJ2-1 TRBV10-2 CASSEGLASNEQFF
TRBJ2-7 TRBV5-4 CASSLAQGALIYEQYF
TRBJ2-3 TRBV6-2/TRBV6-3 CASQPTNVFSTDTQYF
TRBJ1-2 TRBV29-1 CSVRVDYNYGYTF
TRBJ2-7 TRBV11-2 CASSWDRTREQYF